These 26 T cell receptor beta chains came from one sample sequenced in a study of blood T cell repertoires in COVID-19. Assay used: immunoSEQ multiplex PCR; TCRdb lists only in-frame clones, some missing. The sample gives 150,000 to 200,000 clones, 65% to 80% of which show up once; 17% is in the top ten. Sequencing was done on a sample of PBMCs or T cells enriched from blood (not recorded which). These receptors originate from a woman aged 45-59 years with acute COVID-19.

The chain has TRBV9 and TRBJ1-1; 10 nucleotides align to TRBD1. V shed 10 bases, J shed 0 bases, and the junction held 3 bases outside the gene matches. The CDR3 runs 13 residues. Germline assignment: CDR1 SGDLS and CDR2 YYNGEE. This CDR3 reads CAGGQGMNTEAFF. CDR3 in DNA: TGTGCCGGGGGACAGGGGATGAACACTGAAGCTTTCTTT. Full variable domain (rest looked up from reference TRBV9 and TRBJ1-1): DSGVTQTPKHLITATGQRVTLRCSPRSGDLSVYWYQQSLDQGLQFLIQYYNGEERAKGNILERFSAQQFPDLHSELNLSSLELGDSALYFCAGGQGMNTEAFFGQGTRLTVV.

The gene calls are TRBV28 and TRBJ1-2, with D possibly matching TRBD1 (6 bases). Trimming left V 5 bases short and J 4 bases short, with 14 bases between. Germline CDR1 and CDR2: MDHEN and SYDVKM. This CDR3 has 14 residues. The CDR3 region is CASSLLQGSYGYTF. The CDR3 region has the DNA TGTGCCAGCAGTCTGTTACAGGGTAGCTATGGCTACACCTTC.

This clone was observed a handful of times. V gene TRBV4-1 combines with J gene TRBJ1-5; possible D gene TRBD1, 5 bases. The V end was cut by 6 bases, the J end by 7 bases, with 22 bases between. CDR3 length equals 16 residues. Germline CDR1 is MGHRA and CDR2 is YSYEKL. The CDR3 sequence: CASSPGHGAGGQPQHF. The CDR3 region has the DNA TGCGCCAGCAGTCCAGGACATGGGGCGGGAGGGCAGCCCCAGCATTTT.

The gene calls are TRBV21-1 and TRBJ1-2; no DNA check was done on the table's D call, TRBD1. TRBV21-1 is deemed a pseudogene. The CDR3 sequence is 14 residues long. The CDR3 spells CASSSGTHNYGYTF. DNA of the CDR3: TGTGCCAGCAGCTCCGGGACACATAACTATGGCTACACCTTC.

This clone was counted only a few times. The chain links TRBV5-1 to TRBJ1-4; D is possibly TRBD1 (5 bases). The CDR3 has 15 amino acids. Deletions cut 6 bases from V and 6 bases from J, with 18 bases between. Germline V gene sequence: CDR1 SGHRS, CDR2 YFSETQ. The CDR3 reads CASTSTGRGDEKLFF. In DNA form, the CDR3 reads TGCGCCAGCACGTCCACGGGGCGGGGTGATGAAAAACTGTTTTTT. Filled out from reference TRBV5-1 and TRBJ1-4, the complete variable domain reads KAGVTQTPRYLIKTRGQQVTLSCSPISGHRSVSWYQQTPGQGLQFLFEYFSETQRNKGNFPGRFSGRQFSNSRSEMNVSTLELGDSALYLCASTSTGRGDEKLFFGSGTQLSVL.

The chain employs TRBV2 and TRBJ1-2, with 8 bases lining up with TRBD1. V lost 0 bases, J lost 0 bases, and 3 bases stayed unmatched. Germline V lookup: CDR1 SNHLY, CDR2 FYNNEI. The CDR3 loop spans 16 amino acids. DNA for the CDR3: TGTGCCAGCAGTGAAGCGGGGACAGGAACTAACTATGGCTACACCTTC. The encoded protein is CASSEAGTGTNYGYTF.

The rearrangement links TRBV28 to TRBJ2-5; maybe TRBD1 (5 bases). The length of the CDR3 is 14 residues. Germline values: CDR1 MDHEN, CDR2 SYDVKM. Deletions cut 3 bases from V and 3 bases from J, with 11 bases between. The CDR3 loop is CASSFVRGEETQYF. CDR3 sequence (DNA): TGTGCCAGCAGTTTTGTAAGGGGTGAAGAGACCCAGTACTTC. Variable domain in full (rest from reference TRBV28 and TRBJ2-5): DVKVTQSSRYLVKRTGEKVFLECVQDMDHENMFWYRQDPGLGLRLIYFSYDVKMKEKGDIPEGYSVSREKKERFSLILESASTNQTSMYLCASSFVRGEETQYFGPGTRLLVL.

This clone was seen just once. V gene TRBV12-3 or TRBV12-4 combines with J gene TRBJ2-5; perhaps TRBD2 as D (5 bases). V gave up 6 bases and J gave up 5 bases, with 13 bases separating them. CDR3 length equals 13 residues. CDR3 in amino acids: CASSGLGRETQYF. Written as DNA, the CDR3 is TGTGCCAGCAGCGGACTCGGCCGGGAGACCCAGTACTTC.

This clone was recorded a few times. The limits of the CDR3 on the DNA are not certain, so only TCRdb's listed CDR3 is given. V gene TRBV21-1 combines with J gene TRBJ1-3; the D call in the table, TRBD1, was not verified against the DNA. TRBV21-1 is a listed pseudogene. The CDR3 has 16 amino acids, counting both end residues. CDR3 protein: CASGDHGWGLGNTIYF.

This clone was seen a few times. The chain is built from TRBV12-3 or TRBV12-4 and TRBJ1-3; D is possibly TRBD1 (6 bases). Trimming left V 7 bases short and J 6 bases short, with 13 bases between. The CDR3 is made up of 13 amino acids. The CDR3 loop is CASTPDRKNTIYF. The CDR3 DNA reads as TGTGCCAGCACTCCCGACAGGAAAAACACCATATATTTT.

The chain is built from TRBV2 and TRBJ2-3, with D possibly matching TRBD2 (6 bases). V was shortened by 8 bases and J by 3 bases, with 12 bases between the two germline ends. The CDR3 is made up of 13 amino acids. In germline, CDR1 is SNHLY, CDR2 FYNNEI. The chain's CDR3 is CASHGGATDTQYF. The DNA for the CDR3 is TGTGCCAGCCATGGCGGGGCGACAGATACGCAGTATTTT. Together with reference TRBV2 and TRBJ2-3, the CDR3 gives the full variable domain: EPEVTQTPSHQVTQMGQEVILRCVPISNHLYFYWYRQILGQKVEFLVSFYNNEISEKSEIFDDQFSVERPDGSNFTLKIRSTKLEDSAMYFCASHGGATDTQYFGPGTRLTVL.

The chain links TRBV19 to TRBJ1-2; D is unclear. Germline V gene data show CDR1 as LNHDA and CDR2 as SQIVND (reference sequence). This CDR3 has 12 residues. Trimming pared 5 bases from V and 4 bases from J, leaving 8 bases between. The CDR3 reads CASSQVLYGYTF. CDR3 in DNA: TGTGCCAGTAGTCAGGTTCTCTATGGCTACACCTTC.

The rearrangement joins TRBV5-6 to TRBJ2-1, with 7 bases that match TRBD1. This CDR3 is built from 16 residues. Germline CDR1 reads SGHDT; CDR2 reads YYEEEE. The junction had 7 bases not matched to a gene; V was cut back by 4 bases and J by 0 bases. The CDR3 nucleotides are TGTGCCAGCAGCCCCCTGGCAGGGGGCTCCTACAATGAGCAGTTCTTC. It specifies CASSPLAGGSYNEQFF.

The J gene is TRBJ1-2, the V gene TRBV18, with D perhaps TRBD1 (6 bases). The ends were cut back, 5 bases at V and 8 bases at J, with 15 bases in the middle. Germline-derived CDR1 and CDR2 are KGHSH and LQKENI. The CDR3 is 13 amino acids. The CDR3 spells CASSTTDSSGYTF. The CDR3 coding sequence is TGTGCCAGCTCAACGACGGACAGCTCCGGCTACACCTTC.

V is TRBV11-3 and J is TRBJ1-1; D is ambiguous. CDR3 length: 13 residues. Trimming pared 5 bases from V and 3 bases from J, leaving 10 bases between. CDR1 and CDR2 from the germline V gene are SGHNT and YENEEA. Here the CDR3 reads CASSPDWYTEAFF. Written as DNA, the CDR3 is TGTGCCAGCAGCCCGGACTGGTACACTGAAGCTTTCTTT.

This sequence joins TRBV7-2 and TRBJ2-7, with a weak D call TRBD2 (7 bases). The CDR3 sequence is 15 residues long. The V and J ends lost 0 bases and 6 bases respectively, with 15 bases between them. CDR1 and CDR2 (germline): SGHTA, FQGNSA. The CDR3 region has the DNA TGTGCCAGCAGCTTAGCGGGGGGGGTACAGGGCGAGCAGTACGTC. It specifies CASSLAGGVQGEQYV.

As to this clone: Other DNA sequences within the sample encode an identical CDR3. The chain uses TRBV11-2 and TRBJ1-6, with D possibly being TRBD1 (5 bases). The germline CDR1 and CDR2 sequences are SGHAT and FQNNGV. The CDR3 covers 15 residues. The germline V and J ends were trimmed by 0 bases and 7 bases, with 10 bases remaining between them. The CDR3 bases are TGTGCCAGCAGCTTAGAGGAAGGGGCAAATTCACCCCTCCACTTT. It specifies CASSLEEGANSPLHF.

This clone was found a few times. The CDR3 nucleotides are TGTGCCAGCAGTGGGACAGGGGGAAATACAGATACGCAGTATTTT. This sequence encodes CASSGTGGNTDTQYF. The chain employs TRBV2 and TRBJ2-3; 10 nucleotides line up with TRBD1. V lost 4 bases, J lost 3 bases, and 4 bases stayed unmatched. Germline CDR1 is SNHLY and CDR2 is FYNNEI. The CDR3 runs 15 residues.

This clone has a single count. The chain couples TRBV5-1 to TRBJ1-3; no clear D. The V gene's germline CDR1 is SGHRS and CDR2 YFSETQ. The CDR3 sequence is 13 residues long. With 0 bases removed from V and 4 bases from J, the gap between germline ends came to 5 bases. The CDR3, as DNA: TGCGCCAGCAGCTTGGCCCCGGGAAACACCATATATTTT. Translation gives CASSLAPGNTIYF.

The rearrangement uses TRBV5-6 and TRBJ1-1; D is unclear. The CDR3 covers 15 residues. Deletions cut 0 bases from V and 4 bases from J, with 13 bases between. Germline V gene lookup returns CDR1 SGHDT and CDR2 YYEEEE. This CDR3 reads CASSLVETWSTEAFF. The CDR3 bases are TGTGCCAGCAGCTTGGTCGAGACTTGGAGCACTGAAGCTTTCTTT. Complete variable domain (other parts from reference TRBV5-6 and TRBJ1-1): DAGVTQSPTHLIKTRGQQVTLRCSPKSGHDTVSWYQQALGQGPQFIFQYYEEEERQRGNFPDRFSGHQFPNYSSELNVNALLLGDSALYLCASSLVETWSTEAFFGQGTRLTVV.

This chain connects TRBV7-8 to TRBJ2-2, with D tentatively TRBD2 (6 bases). Trimming removed 2 bases from V and 8 bases from J, with 27 bases in between. The CDR3 totals 19 residues. CDR1 and CDR2 from the germline V gene are SGHVS and FQNEAQ. The CDR3 DNA follows: TGTGCCAGCAGCTTATCATGGTGGTACGATCCGGGGGTATCGGGGGAGCTGTTTTTT. Translation gives CASSLSWWYDPGVSGELFF.

The CDR3, as DNA: TGTGCCAGCAGGATACAGGGGGGCTCTGGAAACACCATATATTTT. Its protein is CASRIQGGSGNTIYF. V is TRBV5-6 and J is TRBJ1-3, with 8 bases identical to TRBD1. Germline V lookup: CDR1 SGHDT, CDR2 YYEEEE. V shed 5 bases, J shed 0 bases, and the junction held 4 bases outside the gene matches. This CDR3 has 15 amino acids.

J is TRBJ2-5 and V is TRBV10-3; tentatively, D is TRBD2 (5 bases). Germline CDR1 is ENHRY and CDR2 is SYGVKD. V was trimmed by 2 bases and J by 2 bases, leaving 9 bases between them. This CDR3 spans 14 amino acids. CDR3 amino acids: CAISEHRDQETQYF. The DNA for the CDR3 is TGTGCCATCAGTGAGCACCGGGATCAAGAGACCCAGTACTTC.

The chain combines TRBV7-3 with TRBJ1-1; TRBD1 might be the D (6 bases). Germline assignment: CDR1 SGHTA and CDR2 FQGTGA. The CDR3 contains 13 residues. The V and J ends lost 0 bases and 4 bases respectively, with 6 bases between them. The CDR3: CASSLTTGTEAFF. CDR3 nucleotide sequence: TGTGCCAGCAGCTTAACGACAGGCACTGAAGCTTTCTTT.

The rearrangement links TRBV24-1 to TRBJ2-1; 7 bases fit TRBD2. Germline-derived CDR1 and CDR2 are KGHDR and SFDVKD. V lost 4 bases and J lost 9; bases outside the gene matches: 8. This CDR3 contains 14 residues. The CDR3 is CATSDLPGGSEQFF. CDR3 DNA sequence: TGTGCCACCAGTGACCTCCCGGGGGGTTCTGAGCAGTTCTTC.

CDR3 in DNA: TGCGCCAGCAGCCAAGATATGGCCAACGTCCTGACTTTC. Translating it yields CASSQDMANVLTF. This chain connects TRBV4-3 to TRBJ2-6; D gene uncertain. The CDR3 contains 13 residues. Germline V gives CDR1 LGHNA, CDR2 YSLEER. Trimming removed 0 bases from V and 6 bases from J, with 3 bases in between.